This T cell receptor (beta chain) was identified during a study of blood T cell repertoires in COVID-19. The method was immunoSEQ multiplex PCR; TCRdb's version includes in-frame clones alone and lacks a portion of them. The table lists 200,000 to 250,000 clones, around nine tenths of them singletons. Trimming pared 5 bases from V and 11 bases from J, leaving 13 bases between. The CDR3 contains 12 residues. The sequence came from a woman aged 25 to 45 who had been exposed to COVID-19. This sequence joins TRBV12-3 or TRBV12-4 and TRBJ1-5; tentatively, D is TRBD1 (6 bases). What was sequenced was PBMCs or T cells enriched from blood (not recorded which). The CDR3 DNA reads as TGTGCCAGCAGTGCCAGGGGTTTGTCCCAGCATTTT. It encodes CASSARGLSQHF.